Each of the 8 T cell receptor delta chains below was sequenced from the same sample in a study of γδ T cells in repeated Plasmodium falciparum infection. Flow sorting of PBMC yielded separate Vgamma9/Vdelta2+ and Vdelta2-negative gammadelta T cell populations for bulk repertoire analysis. TCRdb called clones from the multiplex PCR reads again using CATT. The sample lists 40,000 to 55,000 delta-chain clones; roughly 1.9% were seen once. The sequenced sample was gamma-delta T cells from blood. The source of these receptors is a pool of human donors (malaria-infected and uninfected, not separated).

A note on this clone: The TCRdb record carries a much larger clone's protein, which differs from this DNA's translation at residue 14; a read error is the likely cause, and the protein listed here is the DNA translation. The rearrangement uses TRDV2 and TRDJ1; 9 nucleotides align to TRDD3. Since TCRdb gives no J gene, matching the DNA to germline was used here to assign it. With 2 bases clipped from V and 1 base from J, the junction kept 19 bases outside the gene matches. The CDR3 consists of 20 residues. The germline gives CDR1 GEAIGNYY, CDR2 EKD. The chain's CDR3 is CACDRLLGDSLDRRTDKLIF. DNA of the CDR3: TGTGCCTGTGACAGACTGCTGGGGGATTCGCTAGACCGACGCACCGATAAACTCATCTTT.

This clone was seen only a few times. TCRdb pairs this DNA with a much larger clone's protein that differs at residue 10, likely a read error; the protein shown was translated from the DNA. This chain links TRDV3 with TRDJ1; no firm D call. The J gene, missing from TCRdb, was assigned here through DNA to germline matching. Trimming took off 2 bases at V and 3 bases at J, with 19 bases between the two ends. Looked up from germline, CDR1 is TVYSNPD and CDR2 is GDNSRS (reference sequence). The CDR3 contains 15 residues. CDR3 sequence: CAFAREGPGPDKLIF. DNA of the CDR3: TGTGCCTTTGCCCGTGAGGGCCCTGGACCCGATAAACTCATCTTT. Together with reference TRDV3 and TRDJ1, the CDR3 gives the full variable domain: CDKVTQSSPDQTVASGSEVVLLCTYDTVYSNPDLFWYRIRPDYSFQFVFYGDNSRSEGADFTQGRFSVKHILTQKAFHLVISPVRTEDSATYYCAFAREGPGPDKLIFGKGTRVTVEP.

This clone was seen only a few times. The amino acid sequence in TCRdb belongs to a much larger clone and departs from this DNA's translation at residue 14, likely a sequencing read error; the sequence shown is translated from the DNA. The chain couples TRDV1 to TRDJ1; the D gene is possibly TRDD3 (5 bases). The J gene was not available in TCRdb and was assigned here by matching the DNA to germline segments. Trimming pared 1 base from V and 7 bases from J, leaving 25 bases between. This CDR3 contains 18 residues. Germline loops: CDR1 TSWWSYY, CDR2 QGS. CDR3: CALGEPGPHNRDWGKLIF. The DNA of the CDR3 is TGTGCTCTTGGGGAACCCGGTCCGCATAACCGAGATTGGGGTAAACTCATCTTT.

In its sample, this clone was seen many times. It differs at one base from a far larger clone, so likely a read error. This same CDR3 is encoded by further DNA sequences in the sample. The J gene is TRDJ1, the V gene TRDV3, with TRDD3 as a possible D gene (6 bases). The CDR3 length is 17 residues. Germline lookup yields CDR1 TVYSNPD and CDR2 GDNSRS (reference sequence). CDR3 sequence reads: CAQRLRTGGPYTDKLIF. The DNA for the CDR3 is TGTGCTCAAAGGTTAAGGACCGGGGGACCCTACACCGATAAACTCATCTTT.

The table lists this clone with many counts. This likely came from a read error, as a far larger clone is one base away. The sample carries other DNA sequences with the same CDR3. CDR3 sequence (DNA): TGTGCTCTTGGGGAGCTTGGCTACTGGGGGATACCAGGGAACGATAAACTCATCTTT. Its protein is CALGELGYWGIPGNDKLIF. The chain couples TRDV1 to TRDJ1; 12 bases align to TRDD3. Trimming took 3 bases from V and 4 from J; bases not matched to a gene: 15. CDR3 length: 19 residues. Germline lookup yields CDR1 TSWWSYY and CDR2 QGS.

This clone was counted between two and nine times. The TCRdb record carries a much larger clone's protein, which differs from this DNA's translation at residue 12; a read error is the likely cause, and the protein listed here is the DNA translation. The J gene is TRDJ1, the V gene TRDV3; tentative D call: TRDD3 (6 bases). Germline-derived CDR1 and CDR2 are TVYSNPD and GDNSRS (reference sequence). The CDR3 is 15 residues long. The CDR3 DNA is TGTGCCTTTGGGTGTCCTCCGGCTGGGGCCGATGAACTCATCTTT. Translated, it gives CAFGCPPAGADELIF.

This clone has at least ten counts. TCRdb lists the protein of a much larger clone for this DNA, which differs at residue 17, so this is likely a read error; the protein given here is translated from the DNA itself. The CDR3 region is CAFGGLYWGIRKTDKLTF. Written as DNA, the CDR3 is TGTGCCTTTGGAGGGCTTTACTGGGGGATACGAAAAACCGATAAACTCACCTTT. The V gene call is TRDV3, and the J gene call is absent; TRDD3 is the table's D call, not checked against the DNA. The CDR3 has 18 residues. Looked up from germline, CDR1 is TVYSNPD and CDR2 is GDNSRS (reference sequence).

With respect to this clone: The protein in TCRdb stems from a much larger clone and differs at residue 19 from this DNA's translation, likely a read error; here the protein is translated from the DNA. This chain joins TRDV2 and TRDJ3, with 7 positions matching TRDD3. The CDR3 is 21 amino acids. Germline-derived CDR1 and CDR2 are GEAIGNYY and EKD. The CDR3 DNA is TGTGCCTGTGACACGGTACTGGGGTCACCTCCTAGCTCCTGGGACACCCGACAGGTGTTTTTC. Translated: CACDTVLGSPPSSWDTRQVFF.